This entry lists 32 T cell receptor beta chains sequenced from one sample in a study of cytomegalovirus exposure and HLA in healthy donors. PCR primers comprised 60 Vbeta and 13 Jbeta primers. Measured with immunoSEQ multiplex PCR; TCRdb has only the in-frame clones, and not every one. The repertoire holds around 150,000 clones, with 60% to 80% as singletons. The sequenced material came from PBMCs. The source of these receptors is a man aged 25-40 years in good health and CMV-seronegative.

V usage is TRBV10-3 and J usage is TRBJ2-5; 9 nucleotides match TRBD1. The length of the CDR3 is 14 residues. The V segment lost 2 bases and the J segment 5 bases; nucleotides outside the gene matches: 3. CDR1 and CDR2 (germline): ENHRY, SYGVKD. CDR3 protein: CAISENRGRETQYF. CDR3 DNA: TGTGCCATCAGTGAGAACAGGGGGCGGGAGACCCAGTACTTC.

The chain uses TRBV9 and TRBJ2-5, with D possibly TRBD2 on 5 matching bases. Germline V CDR1 and CDR2: SGDLS, YYNGEE. The CDR3 is 15 residues long. V was cut by 0 bases and J by 0 bases, with 9 bases left in between. CDR3 sequence: CASSVVGGYQETQYF. CDR3 bases: TGTGCCAGCAGCGTAGTGGGCGGGTACCAAGAGACCCAGTACTTC.

In its sample, this clone was seen once. J is TRBJ2-1 and V is TRBV2, with D possibly being TRBD2 (5 bases). With 8 bases removed from V and 10 bases from J, the gap between germline ends came to 24 bases. The CDR3 spans 15 residues. The germline gives CDR1 SNHLY, CDR2 FYNNEI. The DNA for the CDR3 is TGTGCCAGCGATGAGGGCGGCGGTCTTTGGGGAGAGCAGTTCTTC. This translates into CASDEGGGLWGEQFF.

A single count supports this clone. V and J are TRBV5-1 and TRBJ1-2; TRBD1 agrees at 7 bases. Unmatched junction bases numbered 3, after V lost 2 bases and J lost 8 bases. The germline gives CDR1 SGHRS, CDR2 YFSETQ. This CDR3 region has 12 residues. CDR3 DNA: TGCGCCAGCAGCTTCGGGACAGACGGCTACACCTTC. Its protein product is CASSFGTDGYTF. Based on the CDR3 plus reference TRBV5-1 and TRBJ1-2, the full variable domain is KAGVTQTPRYLIKTRGQQVTLSCSPISGHRSVSWYQQTPGQGLQFLFEYFSETQRNKGNFPGRFSGRQFSNSRSEMNVSTLELGDSALYLCASSFGTDGYTFGSGTRLTVV.

The chain uses TRBV2 and TRBJ2-5, with 9 bases identical to TRBD1. CDR1 is SNHLY, CDR2 FYNNEI, per germline. The J segment lost 5 bases and the V segment lost 6 bases, leaving 7 bases of the junction unmatched. The length of the CDR3 is 14 residues. The CDR3 is CASRGGQGGETQYF. CDR3 nucleotide sequence: TGTGCCAGCAGGGGGGGACAGGGAGGGGAGACCCAGTACTTC.

The chain combines TRBV27 with TRBJ2-7; TRBD1 might be the D (7 bases). The ends were cut back, 2 bases at V and 7 bases at J, with 9 bases in the middle. Germline V CDR1 and CDR2: MNHEY, SMNVEV (reference sequence). This CDR3 comprises 12 residues. CDR3 coding DNA: TGTGCCAGCAGTTTACAGGGGGGAGAGCAGTACTTC. It is translated as CASSLQGGEQYF.

J is TRBJ2-1 and V is TRBV7-6; D possibly corresponds to TRBD2 (6 bases). The germline V gene encodes CDR1 SGHVS and CDR2 FNYEAQ. The CDR3 contains 16 residues. The V and J ends lost 0 bases and 4 bases respectively, with 13 bases between them. CDR3 protein: CASSLARGSGYNEQFF. As DNA, the CDR3 is TGTGCCAGCAGCTTAGCTCGGGGGAGTGGGTACAATGAGCAGTTCTTC.

The chain joins TRBV15 to TRBJ2-7, with TRBD2 matching 9 bases. Unmatched junction bases numbered 6, after V lost 4 bases and J lost 2 bases. CDR3 length: 15 amino acids. Germline-derived CDR1 and CDR2 are LNHNV and YYDKDF (reference sequence). The CDR3 sequence: CATSKPAGGPYEQYF. CDR3 coding DNA: TGTGCCACCAGCAAGCCCGCGGGAGGGCCCTACGAGCAGTACTTC.

This chain links TRBV30 with TRBJ1-2; possibly TRBD1 for D (6 bases). Looked up from germline, CDR1 is GTSNPN and CDR2 is SVGIG (reference sequence). CDR3 length: 13 residues. Trimming shortened V by 5 bases and J by 4 bases, and 14 bases separated the two germline ends. The CDR3 DNA is TGTGCCTGGGGAACCGACAGGCCCTATGGCTACACCTTC. Encoded protein: CAWGTDRPYGYTF.

This chain joins TRBV5-1 and TRBJ2-1; 12 bases agree with TRBD1. V dropped 4 bases and J dropped 8; count of bases not matched to a gene: 4. Germline V gives CDR1 SGHRS, CDR2 YFSETQ. This CDR3 comprises 14 residues. The CDR3 region has the DNA TGCGCCAGCAGCGTGGGACAGGGGGCCGATGAGCAGTTCTTC. Amino acid sequence: CASSVGQGADEQFF.

The rearrangement joins TRBV4-2 to TRBJ2-2; D call uncertain. The CDR3 extends over 17 amino acids. Looked up from germline, CDR1 is LGHNA and CDR2 is YNFKEQ. V was clipped by 2 bases and J by 0 bases, with 13 bases between them. The CDR3 spells CASSQPSSSANTGELFF. CDR3 bases: TGTGCCAGCAGCCAACCCTCCTCCAGTGCGAACACCGGGGAGCTGTTTTTT.

This chain links TRBV6-5 with TRBJ1-3, with a tentative D call TRBD1 (6 bases). Germline assignment: CDR1 MNHEY and CDR2 SVGAGI. This CDR3 comprises 15 residues. V lost 8 bases to trimming and J lost 0 bases, with 14 bases between them. The CDR3 DNA follows: TGTGCCAGCCAACGAGGACAGAGCTCTGGAAACACCATATATTTT. It specifies CASQRGQSSGNTIYF.

This sequence joins TRBV30 and TRBJ1-1; a possible D gene is TRBD1 (5 bases). The CDR3 is 13 residues long. Deletions cut 4 bases from V and 3 bases from J, with 12 bases between. The germline gives CDR1 GTSNPN, CDR2 SVGIG (reference sequence). CDR3 amino acids: CAWTPGGYTEAFF. The CDR3 DNA is TGTGCCTGGACCCCGGGGGGGTACACTGAAGCTTTCTTT.

This sequence joins TRBV28 and TRBJ2-7; D gene uncertain. Per the germline V gene, CDR1 is MDHEN and CDR2 is SYDVKM. Between the trimmed V and J ends, which lost 1 base and 2 bases, there was a span of 6 bases. This CDR3 is built from 13 residues. CDR3 nucleotides: TGTGCCAGCAGTTTATATCCCACCTACGAGCAGTACTTC. Its protein is CASSLYPTYEQYF.

This clone was counted once. The rearrangement uses TRBV2 and TRBJ2-3; 8 bases map to TRBD1. In germline, CDR1 is SNHLY, CDR2 FYNNEI. Trimming at V came to 5 bases and at J to 0 bases, leaving 7 bases not matched to a gene. The CDR3 extends over 16 amino acids. The CDR3 region is CASSSDRGVSTDTQYF. The CDR3, as DNA: TGTGCCAGCAGTTCCGACAGGGGAGTGAGCACAGATACGCAGTATTTT.

The chain combines TRBV5-6 with TRBJ2-2; perhaps TRBD1 as D (5 bases). The CDR3 is made up of 14 amino acids. With 0 bases removed from V and 7 bases from J, the gap between germline ends came to 10 bases. In germline, CDR1 is SGHDT, CDR2 YYEEEE. CDR3 sequence reads: CASSLGGWDGELFF. CDR3 sequence (DNA): TGTGCCAGCAGCTTGGGGGGCTGGGACGGGGAGCTGTTTTTT.

The rearrangement links TRBV29-1 to TRBJ2-2; D unclear. The CDR3 runs 13 residues. V lost 4 bases and J lost 0, with 6 bases in between. Germline V lookup: CDR1 SQVTM, CDR2 ANQGSEA. The chain's CDR3 is CSVVAANTGELFF. In nucleotides, the CDR3 is TGCAGCGTTGTAGCAGCGAACACCGGGGAGCTGTTTTTT.

V is TRBV29-1 and J is TRBJ1-3; 7 positions match TRBD1. This CDR3 comprises 16 residues. Germline V lookup: CDR1 SQVTM, CDR2 ANQGSEA. The V and J ends lost 3 bases and 2 bases, in that order; junction bases with no gene match: 10. The CDR3 DNA follows: TGCAGCGTTGACTCGGGCGAGGGGGCCACTGGAAACACCATATATTTT. It yields the protein CSVDSGEGATGNTIYF.

The chain combines TRBV28 with TRBJ2-5; 9 bases align to TRBD1. Losses at the gene ends were 5 bases for V and 5 bases for J; bases not matched to a gene: 9. Germline loops: CDR1 MDHEN, CDR2 SYDVKM. The CDR3 is made up of 15 amino acids. The CDR3 sequence is CASSPGGTGSETQYF. The CDR3 nucleotides are TGTGCCAGCAGTCCCGGGGGGACAGGGAGCGAGACCCAGTACTTC. Drawing the rest from reference TRBV28 and TRBJ2-5, the complete variable domain is DVKVTQSSRYLVKRTGEKVFLECVQDMDHENMFWYRQDPGLGLRLIYFSYDVKMKEKGDIPEGYSVSREKKERFSLILESASTNQTSMYLCASSPGGTGSETQYFGPGTRLLVL.

This clone was seen just once. This chain links TRBV5-1 with TRBJ2-5; 11 bases match TRBD2. Looked up from germline, CDR1 is SGHRS and CDR2 is YFSETQ. The V gene end was trimmed by 3 bases and the J gene end by 5 bases; junction bases not matched to a gene: 12. This CDR3 spans 17 amino acids. The CDR3 is CASSSEITSGSPETQYF. In DNA form, the CDR3 reads TGCGCCAGCAGCTCGGAAATAACTAGCGGGAGCCCGGAGACCCAGTACTTC.

The rearrangement joins TRBV19 to TRBJ2-5; 10 bases map to TRBD1. Per the germline V gene, CDR1 is LNHDA and CDR2 is SQIVND (reference sequence). The CDR3 spans 15 residues. Trimming cost V 4 bases and J 7 bases; bases outside gene matches: 9. CDR3: CASSTWGQGKGTQYF. The CDR3 DNA is TGTGCCAGTAGTACTTGGGGACAGGGGAAGGGGACCCAGTACTTC.

This chain uses TRBV6-5 with TRBJ2-7, with TRBD2 matching over 8 bases. Germline V gives CDR1 MNHEY, CDR2 SVGAGI. The V gene end was trimmed by 5 bases and the J gene end by 4 bases; junction bases not matched to a gene: 10. The CDR3 consists of 15 residues. The CDR3 spells CASSRGSGTRYEQYF. The CDR3 region has the DNA TGTGCCAGCAGTCGAGGTAGCGGGACTAGGTACGAGCAGTACTTC.

This clone was observed a few times. This rearrangement joins TRBV2 to TRBJ2-7, with D possibly matching TRBD2 (6 bases). The CDR3 length is 11 residues. CDR1 SNHLY and CDR2 FYNNEI come from the germline V gene. Trimming removed 7 bases at V and 3 bases at J, with 7 bases between. The DNA of the CDR3 is TGTGCCAGCAACGGGGGCTACGAGCAGTACTTC. Translation: CASNGGYEQYF.

The chain is built from TRBV18 and TRBJ2-3, with 12 bases identical to TRBD2. J lost 10 bases, V lost 0 bases, and 14 bases had no gene match. Germline CDR1 is KGHSH and CDR2 is LQKENI. CDR3 size: 18 residues. The CDR3 DNA is TGTGCCAGCTCACCACCAGGCCTAGCGGGAGGGCTTATAGTTGCGCAGTATTTT. This sequence encodes CASSPPGLAGGLIVAQYF.

This sequence joins TRBV6-5 and TRBJ1-2; 8 bases fit TRBD1. CDR1 MNHEY and CDR2 SVGAGI come from the germline V gene. The CDR3 spans 14 residues. V shed 6 bases, J shed 6 bases, and the junction held 9 bases outside the gene matches. In DNA, the CDR3 is TGTGCCAGCAGCACACAGGGGGGAATTAATGGCTACACCTTC. The encoded protein is CASSTQGGINGYTF.

CDR3 protein: CASSWGLASTDTQYF. DNA for the CDR3: TGTGCCAGCAGTTGGGGACTAGCCAGCACAGATACGCAGTATTTT. The gene calls are TRBV6-5 and TRBJ2-3, with 9 bases fitting TRBD2. The CDR3 is 15 residues long. Germline V gene sequence: CDR1 MNHEY, CDR2 SVGAGI. J was trimmed by 0 bases and V by 4 bases; bases with no gene match: 2.

The V and J genes are TRBV19 and TRBJ2-7, with D possibly matching TRBD1 (6 bases). Germline V gene data show CDR1 as LNHDA and CDR2 as SQIVND (reference sequence). The CDR3 extends over 13 amino acids. Trimming left V 9 bases short and J 0 bases short, with 12 bases between. This CDR3 reads CASNDRTSYEQYF. The CDR3 DNA sequence: TGTGCCAGCAACGACAGGACCTCCTACGAGCAGTACTTC.

The rearrangement links TRBV6-5 to TRBJ2-1; TRBD2 matches 8 bases. The CDR3 length is 15 residues. Per germline, CDR1 MNHEY and CDR2 SVGAGI. With V trimmed by 2 bases and J by 6 bases, 6 bases remained unmatched. The CDR3: CASSYGTSLFNEQFF. CDR3 sequence (DNA): TGTGCCAGCAGTTACGGGACTAGTCTGTTCAATGAGCAGTTCTTC.

The chain links TRBV7-2 to TRBJ2-3; perhaps TRBD1 as D (6 bases). CDR3 size: 15 residues. Germline V lookup: CDR1 SGHTA, CDR2 FQGNSA. V was clipped by 6 bases and J by 1 base, with 14 bases between them. For the CDR3, the DNA is TGTGCCAGCAGATTAAGGGGGTTGGGCACAGATACGCAGTATTTT. As protein: CASRLRGLGTDTQYF.

This clone was seen a few times. The chain carries TRBV29-1 and TRBJ1-4; D may be TRBD1 (6 bases). V lost 5 bases and J lost 7, with 14 bases in between. Germline CDR1 reads SQVTM; CDR2 reads ANQGSEA. CDR3 size: 13 residues. The CDR3 reads CSVSGQGVEKLFF. DNA of the CDR3: TGCAGCGTTTCGGGACAAGGTGTTGAAAAACTGTTTTTT.

This rearrangement joins TRBV10-1 to TRBJ2-5; 7 bases match TRBD1. The V gene's germline CDR1 is WNHNN and CDR2 SYGVQD (reference sequence). CDR3 length: 15 amino acids. The V and J ends lost 4 bases and 5 bases, in that order; junction bases with no gene match: 10. Written as DNA, the CDR3 is TGCGCCAGCAGTGGCGGCAGGGGGTCTGGGGAGACCCAGTACTTC. This encodes CASSGGRGSGETQYF.

The chain employs TRBV27 and TRBJ2-7, with TRBD1 as a possible D gene (6 bases). V lost 2 bases to trimming and J lost 3 bases, with 8 bases between them. The CDR3 runs to 13 residues. Germline V gene sequence: CDR1 MNHEY, CDR2 SMNVEV (reference sequence). Here the CDR3 DNA reads TGTGCCAGCAGTTTAGCACAGGGCTACGAGCAGTACTTC. This translates into CASSLAQGYEQYF.